These 19 T cell receptor beta chains came from one sample sequenced in a study of blood T cell repertoires in COVID-19. Clones were read by immunoSEQ multiplex PCR, and TCRdb kept only the in-frame ones, dropping some. Of 210,000 or so clones listed, about 82% were seen once; the top ten hold roughly 5%. Source material: peripheral blood. The receptors derive from a man in his fifties with COVID-19, enrolled during active disease.

This chain links TRBV3-1 (or the pseudogene TRBV3-2) with TRBJ1-2; 7 bases are a match to TRBD1. V shed 3 bases, J shed 4 bases, and the junction held 2 bases outside the gene matches. The CDR3 is made up of 13 amino acids. Germline lookup yields CDR1 LGHDT and CDR2 YNNKEL (reference sequence). The CDR3 sequence: CASSQTGSYGYTF. DNA of the CDR3: TGTGCCAGCAGCCAGACAGGGTCCTATGGCTACACCTTC.

J is TRBJ1-5 and V is TRBV11-2; D unresolved. Germline values: CDR1 SGHAT, CDR2 FQNNGV. Trimming took 0 bases from V and 2 from J, leaving 8 bases between them. The CDR3 sequence is 15 residues long. CDR3 protein: CASSLDRVGNQPQHF. CDR3 DNA: TGTGCCAGCAGCTTAGATCGGGTAGGCAATCAGCCCCAGCATTTT.

The CDR3 region is CASSQALRRGSEQFF. The CDR3 DNA follows: TGTGCCAGCAGCCAAGCTCTAAGAAGGGGCTCCGAGCAGTTCTTC. V usage is TRBV3-1 (or the pseudogene TRBV3-2) and J usage is TRBJ2-1, with D possibly TRBD1 on 5 matching bases. The germline CDR1 and CDR2 sequences are LGHDT and YNNKEL (reference sequence). The V gene lost 1 base and the J gene lost 10 bases, with 17 bases spanning the gap. This CDR3 has 15 residues.

CDR3 sequence: CASSFRLAGTYEQYF. The CDR3 bases are TGTGCCAGCAGTTTCCGACTAGCGGGGACCTACGAGCAGTACTTC. This chain connects TRBV28 to TRBJ2-7, with 11 bases lining up with TRBD2. Germline values: CDR1 MDHEN, CDR2 SYDVKM. The junction had 3 bases not matched to a gene; V was cut back by 3 bases and J by 2 bases. The CDR3 loop spans 15 amino acids.

CDR3 DNA sequence: TGTGCCAGCAGGAGAGGGACAGAGAACTACGAGCAGTACTTC. Protein product: CASRRGTENYEQYF. The chain carries TRBV4-2 and TRBJ2-7, with 7 bases matching TRBD1. Germline values: CDR1 LGHNA, CDR2 YNFKEQ. The CDR3 covers 14 residues. The V segment lost 6 bases and the J segment 3 bases; nucleotides outside the gene matches: 8.

The chain recombines TRBV6-5 with TRBJ2-1, with D perhaps TRBD1 (6 bases). V lost 8 bases and J 8 bases, leaving 22 bases between the germline ends. The CDR3 contains 15 residues. Germline V lookup: CDR1 MNHEY, CDR2 SVGAGI. The CDR3 sequence is CASLPTRGRFDEQFF. DNA for the CDR3: TGTGCCAGCCTACCCACCAGGGGAAGGTTCGATGAGCAGTTCTTC.

This clone has a handful of counts. The V gene is TRBV5-6, the J gene TRBJ2-3; the D is unclear. From germline, CDR1 is SGHDT and CDR2 YYEEEE. The CDR3 spans 12 residues. V lost 1 base and J 4 bases, leaving 4 bases between the germline ends. Here the CDR3 DNA reads TGTGCCAGCAGCTTGTCGGCAGATACGCAGTATTTT. Translating gives CASSLSADTQYF.

This sequence joins TRBV18 and TRBJ2-2; possible D gene TRBD1, 5 bases. Between the trimmed V and J ends, which lost 4 bases and 6 bases, there was a span of 6 bases. The CDR3 runs 12 residues. Per the germline V gene, CDR1 is KGHSH and CDR2 is LQKENI. The CDR3 reads CASSQGSGELFF. The CDR3 DNA reads TGTGCCAGCTCACAGGGGTCCGGGGAGCTGTTTTTT.

V and J are TRBV5-1 and TRBJ1-1; a weak D match, TRBD1 (5 bases). The CDR3 sequence is 12 residues long. V lost 6 bases and J 7 bases, leaving 13 bases between the germline ends. The germline V gene encodes CDR1 SGHRS and CDR2 YFSETQ. For the CDR3, the DNA is TGCGCCAGCAATCGGGACTCAGGTGAAGCTTTCTTT. This encodes CASNRDSGEAFF.

This clone was seen more than once but under ten times. The V gene is TRBV5-4, the J gene TRBJ2-1, with TRBD2 matching 14 bases. The CDR3 has 18 amino acids. Germline CDR1 is SGHNT and CDR2 is YYREEE (reference sequence). The V and J ends lost 1 base and 6 bases, in that order; junction bases with no gene match: 9. As DNA, the CDR3 is TGTGCCAGCAGCTTGACTCGACTAGCGGGGGGGCTCGTCAATGAGCAGTTCTTC. Amino acid sequence: CASSLTRLAGGLVNEQFF.

This sequence joins TRBV6-5 and TRBJ1-2; no clear D. V shed 8 bases and J shed 8 bases, with 12 bases lying between them. This CDR3 has 11 residues. Germline V gene sequence: CDR1 MNHEY, CDR2 SVGAGI. The CDR3 loop is CASLQGRGYTF. The CDR3 bases are TGTGCCAGCCTGCAAGGGAGAGGCTACACCTTC.

This clone was detected only a few times. CDR3 sequence (DNA): TGTGCCAGCAGCCTACCCGGGTCCCAAGGAACCGGGGAGCTGTTTTTT. It specifies CASSLPGSQGTGELFF. The chain couples TRBV3-1 (or the pseudogene TRBV3-2) to TRBJ2-2, with unresolved D. The ends were cut back, 4 bases at V and 5 bases at J, with 17 bases in the middle. Germline CDR1 and CDR2: LGHDT and YNNKEL (reference sequence). This CDR3 comprises 16 residues.

The chain joins TRBV5-4 to TRBJ2-1; tentatively, D is TRBD1 (6 bases). V lost 1 base and J 2 bases, leaving 10 bases between the germline ends. The CDR3 spans 15 residues. The V gene's germline CDR1 is SGHNT and CDR2 YYREEE (reference sequence). CDR3 residues: CASSLRGGAYNEQFF. The DNA of the CDR3 is TGTGCCAGCAGCTTGCGAGGGGGAGCCTACAATGAGCAGTTCTTC.

This clone was observed a few times. As DNA, the CDR3 is TGTGCCAGCAGCTCCACAGGGTTGCCCGGGGAGCTGTTTTTT. Amino acids: CASSSTGLPGELFF. The chain has TRBV4-2 and TRBJ2-2; D is perhaps TRBD1 (6 bases). Trimming removed 5 bases at V and 6 bases at J, with 13 bases between. CDR3 length equals 14 residues. CDR1 is LGHNA, CDR2 YNFKEQ, per germline.

This chain links TRBV5-4 with TRBJ2-2; 7 nucleotides line up with TRBD2. Trimming removed 0 bases from V and 5 bases from J; junction bases left unmatched: 10. The CDR3 totals 17 residues. The germline gives CDR1 SGHNT, CDR2 YYREEE (reference sequence). The CDR3, as DNA: TGTGCCAGCAGCTTGGGAGCGGGGTCTACTGGAACCGGGGAGCTGTTTTTT. Its protein product is CASSLGAGSTGTGELFF.

V gene TRBV29-1 combines with J gene TRBJ2-3; D is undetermined. The CDR3 is 16 residues long. Between the trimmed V and J ends, which lost 6 bases and 0 bases, there was a span of 19 bases. Germline CDR1 reads SQVTM; CDR2 reads ANQGSEA. The CDR3 DNA follows: TGCAGCGTCCTCGGTACTGCCTACGGGAGCACAGATACGCAGTATTTT. Encoded protein: CSVLGTAYGSTDTQYF.

This chain's CDR3 is CASSRYQGNSPLHF. CDR3 nucleotides: TGTGCCAGCAGTCGTTATCAGGGAAATTCACCCCTCCACTTT. This chain joins TRBV7-2 and TRBJ1-6; D perhaps matches TRBD1 (5 bases). The CDR3 is 14 amino acids. In germline, CDR1 is SGHTA, CDR2 FQGNSA. V shed 6 bases and J shed 7 bases, with 13 bases lying between them.

The J gene is TRBJ1-1, the V gene TRBV6-4; D might be TRBD1 (5 bases). The V end lost 6 bases, the J end lost 0 bases, and 8 bases lay between the germline ends. Germline loops: CDR1 MRHNA, CDR2 SNTAGT. The CDR3 length is 13 residues. For the CDR3, the DNA is TGTGCCAGCAGATCAGGGCTGAACACTGAAGCTTTCTTT. It yields the protein CASRSGLNTEAFF.

The chain recombines TRBV4-2 with TRBJ1-2, with D unclear. This CDR3 has 12 residues. The V end was cut by 1 base, the J end by 7 bases, with 7 bases between. The germline gives CDR1 LGHNA, CDR2 YNFKEQ. The DNA of the CDR3 is TGTGCCAGCAGCCAAGTCGAGGGTGGCTACACCTTC. Protein sequence: CASSQVEGGYTF.